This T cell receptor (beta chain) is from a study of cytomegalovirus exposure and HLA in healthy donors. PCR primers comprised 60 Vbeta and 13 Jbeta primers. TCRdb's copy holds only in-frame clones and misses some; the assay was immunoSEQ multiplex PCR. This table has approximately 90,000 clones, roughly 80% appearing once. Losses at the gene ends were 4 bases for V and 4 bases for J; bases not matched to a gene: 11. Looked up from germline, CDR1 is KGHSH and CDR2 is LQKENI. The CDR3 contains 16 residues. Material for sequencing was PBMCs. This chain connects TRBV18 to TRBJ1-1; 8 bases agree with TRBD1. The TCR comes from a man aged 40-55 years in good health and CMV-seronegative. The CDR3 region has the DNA TGTGCCAGCTCACAAGCAGGGGGCTTAGGTAGCACTGAAGCTTTCTTT. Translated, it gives CASSQAGGLGSTEAFF.